Below, 21 T cell receptor beta chains from the same sample are listed, as sequenced in a study of blood T cell repertoires in COVID-19. Produced via immunoSEQ multiplex PCR; TCRdb's table is partial and in-frame only. The sample yields 310,000 or so clones, roughly nine tenths seen once. Material for sequencing was peripheral blood. Receptor source: a woman between 25 and 40 years old with COVID-19, enrolled during active disease.

The chain recombines TRBV19 with TRBJ1-4, with 7 bases matching TRBD1. Germline V gene data show CDR1 as LNHDA and CDR2 as SQIVND (reference sequence). The V and J ends lost 7 bases and 8 bases, in that order; junction bases with no gene match: 13. This CDR3 has 15 residues. The CDR3 loop reads CASKGFGTVTEKLFF. The CDR3 coding sequence is TGTGCCAGTAAGGGTTTTGGGACAGTAACGGAAAAACTGTTTTTT.

This clone was detected only once. This chain links TRBV18 with TRBJ2-7, with 8 bases matching TRBD2. V lost 2 bases to trimming and J lost 3 bases; unmatched junction nucleotides: 9. The CDR3 extends over 16 amino acids. From germline, CDR1 is KGHSH and CDR2 LQKENI. The CDR3 spells CASSPDGRADFYEQYF. The CDR3 DNA sequence: TGTGCCAGCTCACCAGACGGGAGGGCTGATTTCTACGAGCAGTACTTC.

The chain links TRBV30 to TRBJ2-1; 7 bases map to TRBD1. The length of the CDR3 is 13 residues. Per the germline V gene, CDR1 is GTSNPN and CDR2 is SVGIG (reference sequence). Germline trimming cut 4 bases from V and 4 bases from J; bases unmatched to any gene: 4. CDR3 bases: TGTGCCTGGAAGACAGGGCATTACAATGAGCAGTTCTTC. Protein: CAWKTGHYNEQFF.

The V gene is TRBV5-1, the J gene TRBJ2-1, with 9 nucleotides matching TRBD1. J was trimmed by 9 bases and V by 5 bases; bases with no gene match: 12. The CDR3 loop spans 15 amino acids. CDR1 and CDR2 from the germline V gene are SGHRS and YFSETQ. The CDR3 protein is CASSPGQGVRSEQFF. CDR3 coding DNA: TGCGCCAGCAGTCCGGGACAGGGAGTTCGTAGTGAGCAGTTCTTC.

The J gene is TRBJ1-1, the V gene TRBV7-8; D might be TRBD1 (6 bases). The V and J ends lost 8 bases and 2 bases respectively, with 15 bases between them. In germline, CDR1 is SGHVS, CDR2 FQNEAQ. CDR3 length: 14 residues. The CDR3 DNA is TGTGCCAGCGCCCTAATCAGGGGAAACACTGAAGCTTTCTTT. Its protein is CASALIRGNTEAFF.

The rearrangement joins TRBV15 to TRBJ2-1; 11 bases map to TRBD2. From germline, CDR1 is LNHNV and CDR2 YYDKDF (reference sequence). The CDR3 is 15 residues long. J lost 9 bases, V lost 5 bases, and 9 bases had no gene match. The CDR3 here is CATSLRLAGMGEQFF. CDR3 DNA: TGTGCCACCAGCTTGCGACTAGCGGGAATGGGTGAGCAGTTCTTC.

The genes are TRBV7-9 and TRBJ2-2; no clear D gene. Per germline, CDR1 SEHNR and CDR2 FQNEAQ (reference sequence). This CDR3 has 12 amino acids. Trimming stripped 1 base from V and 14 bases from J, with 11 bases between. The CDR3 region has the DNA TGTGCCAGCAGCTTAGGTGGGCTCCCCCTGTTTTTT. Translation gives CASSLGGLPLFF.

CDR3 sequence (DNA): TGCGCCAGCAGCCAAGAACGGTCCGGTGAAGCTTTCTTT. Protein sequence: CASSQERSGEAFF. The chain joins TRBV4-1 to TRBJ1-1; D not certain. CDR1 is MGHRA, CDR2 YSYEKL, per germline. The ends were cut back, 0 bases at V and 7 bases at J, with 9 bases in the middle. The CDR3 runs to 13 residues.

The chain is built from TRBV7-2 and TRBJ2-3; D is undetermined. The CDR3 runs 11 residues. The germline gives CDR1 SGHTA, CDR2 FQGNSA. Trimming took 6 bases from V and 6 from J, leaving 7 bases between them. As DNA, the CDR3 is TGTGCCAGCAGTTTTCCGGATACGCAGTATTTT. It encodes CASSFPDTQYF.

The rearrangement uses TRBV11-2 and TRBJ1-1; D is undetermined. Germline assignment: CDR1 SGHAT and CDR2 FQNNGV. Between the trimmed V and J ends, which lost 2 bases and 0 bases, there was a span of 10 bases. The CDR3 runs to 15 residues. This CDR3 reads CASSLHWQMNTEAFF. CDR3 nucleotides: TGTGCCAGCAGCTTACATTGGCAGATGAACACTGAAGCTTTCTTT.

In its sample, this clone was seen a few times. The chain recombines TRBV7-2 with TRBJ2-3, with 16 bases matching TRBD2. The CDR3 is made up of 18 amino acids. Unmatched junction bases numbered 11, after V lost 3 bases and J lost 8 bases. Germline V gene lookup returns CDR1 SGHTA and CDR2 FQGNSA. The CDR3: CASSFTAGTSGRAPTQYF. The CDR3, as DNA: TGTGCCAGCAGCTTCACTGCCGGGACTAGCGGGAGGGCTCCTACGCAGTATTTT.

The chain links TRBV6-4 to TRBJ1-2; D unclear. From germline, CDR1 is MRHNA and CDR2 SNTAGT. V dropped 4 bases and J dropped 2 bases, with 11 bases sitting between them. The CDR3 length is 14 residues. The CDR3 is CASSAGSTNYGYTF. The CDR3 region has the DNA TGTGCCAGCAGTGCAGGCAGCACAAACTATGGCTACACCTTC.

The V gene is TRBV9, the J gene TRBJ2-1; 9 bases agree with TRBD2. With 4 bases clipped from V and 7 bases from J, the junction kept 12 bases outside the gene matches. This CDR3 has 16 amino acids. CDR1 and CDR2 (germline): SGDLS, YYNGEE. The CDR3 reads CASSPSLREGRNEQFF. The CDR3 DNA reads as TGTGCCAGCAGCCCCTCTTTGCGGGAGGGGAGGAATGAGCAGTTCTTC.

The chain uses TRBV4-1 and TRBJ2-1, with 7 bases matching TRBD2. The ends lost 1 base at V and 1 base at J; junction bases unmatched: 10. Germline V gives CDR1 MGHRA, CDR2 YSYEKL. This CDR3 spans 18 amino acids. The CDR3 reads CASSQVVSGRGSYNEQFF. The DNA for the CDR3 is TGCGCCAGCAGCCAAGTCGTTAGCGGGCGCGGATCCTACAATGAGCAGTTCTTC.

The J gene is TRBJ2-1, the V gene TRBV20-1, with TRBD2 as a possible D gene (5 bases). Looked up from germline, CDR1 is DFQATT and CDR2 is SNEGSKA (reference sequence). The CDR3 is made up of 11 amino acids. The CDR3 region has the DNA TGCAGCCATGGGCGGGACAATGAGCAGTTCTTC. Its translation is CSHGRDNEQFF.

This chain connects TRBV29-1 to TRBJ1-1, with 7 positions matching TRBD1. V lost 5 bases and J lost 8; bases outside the gene matches: 5. The CDR3 length is 11 residues. Germline CDR1 SQVTM, CDR2 ANQGSEA. The CDR3 spells CSVNRGLEAFF. CDR3 coding DNA: TGCAGCGTTAACAGGGGATTGGAAGCTTTCTTT.

In this sample, this clone turned up once. The CDR3 DNA reads TGTGCCAGCAGCCCCACCGGCCAGGTCTCTGGAAACACCATATATTTT. This gives the protein CASSPTGQVSGNTIYF. The chain recombines TRBV4-2 with TRBJ1-3; D is ambiguous. The V gene's germline CDR1 is LGHNA and CDR2 YNFKEQ. This CDR3 comprises 16 residues. V was clipped by 4 bases and J by 0 bases, with 13 bases between them.

This clone was found once. This chain uses TRBV5-1 with TRBJ2-1; possibly TRBD2 for D (6 bases). The ends were cut back, 0 bases at V and 6 bases at J, with 13 bases in the middle. Germline values: CDR1 SGHRS, CDR2 YFSETQ. The CDR3 covers 15 residues. CDR3 nucleotide sequence: TGCGCCAGCAGCTTGGCCGGGAGCGGCGGCAATGAGCAGTTCTTC. Amino acids: CASSLAGSGGNEQFF.

The V and J genes are TRBV7-2 and TRBJ2-1, with D uncertain. The CDR3 runs to 14 residues. V gave up 10 bases and J gave up 3 bases, with 16 bases separating them. The V gene's germline CDR1 is SGHTA and CDR2 FQGNSA. The CDR3 DNA is TGTGCCACGAGCCCTGCGGAGTACTACAATGAGCAGTTCTTC. This sequence encodes CATSPAEYYNEQFF.

This clone was recorded once. The chain is built from TRBV13 and TRBJ2-1; D is perhaps TRBD2 (6 bases). Trimming took off 3 bases at V and 3 bases at J, with 18 bases between the two ends. CDR3 length: 17 amino acids. Germline-derived CDR1 and CDR2 are PRHDT and FYEKMQ (reference sequence). Here the CDR3 DNA reads TGTGCCAGCAGCTTCCCAGGCGGAGGGGTAGTCTACAATGAGCAGTTCTTC. As protein: CASSFPGGGVVYNEQFF.

CDR3 sequence reads: CASSVAGTSGYQETQYF. The CDR3, as DNA: TGTGCCAGCAGCGTAGCCGGGACTAGCGGATACCAAGAGACCCAGTACTTC. V is TRBV9 and J is TRBJ2-5, with TRBD2 matching over 11 bases. CDR1 SGDLS and CDR2 YYNGEE come from the germline V gene. The CDR3 length is 17 residues. After removal of 0 bases from V and 0 bases from J, the junction contained 4 bases not matched to a gene.